This T cell receptor beta chain came from a study of T cells after yellow fever vaccination. Germline V gives CDR1 KGHDR, CDR2 SFDVKD. The CDR3 loop spans 13 amino acids. V lost 2 bases and J lost 1, with 3 bases in between. Many counts were recorded for this clonotype. MiXCR, applied by TCRdb to the 5' RACE reads, yields one record per CDR3 protein. The sample consists of about 150,000 distinct CDR3 sequences, approximately 6.6% of them appearing once. The sequencing used CD4+ T cells sorted from PBMCs, collected 10 days after the yellow fever booster vaccination. The V gene is TRBV24-1, the J gene TRBJ2-3, with unresolved D. This clonotype originated in a man aged 25 to 40 who received the YFV17D yellow fever vaccine. The CDR3 DNA is TGTGCCACCAGTGATTATGGCACAGATACGCAGTATTTT. Its translation: CATSDYGTDTQYF.